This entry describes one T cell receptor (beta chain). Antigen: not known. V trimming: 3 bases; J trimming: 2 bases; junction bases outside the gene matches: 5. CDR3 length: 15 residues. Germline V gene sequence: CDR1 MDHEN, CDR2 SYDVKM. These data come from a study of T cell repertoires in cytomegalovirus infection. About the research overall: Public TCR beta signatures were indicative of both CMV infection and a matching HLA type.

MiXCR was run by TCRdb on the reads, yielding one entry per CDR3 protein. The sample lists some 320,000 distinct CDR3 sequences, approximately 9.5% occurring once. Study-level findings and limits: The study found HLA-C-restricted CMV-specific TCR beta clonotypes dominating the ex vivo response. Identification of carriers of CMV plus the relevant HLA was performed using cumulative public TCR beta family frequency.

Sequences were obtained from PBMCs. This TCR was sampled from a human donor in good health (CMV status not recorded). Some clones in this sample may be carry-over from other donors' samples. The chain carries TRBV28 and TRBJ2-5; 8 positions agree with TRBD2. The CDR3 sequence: CASSLFTGGQETQYF. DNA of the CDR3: TGTGCCAGCAGTTTGTTTACGGGAGGGCAAGAGACCCAGTACTTC.